These 24 T cell receptor beta chains originate from one sample sequenced in a study of blood T cell repertoires in COVID-19. This table comes from immunoSEQ multiplex PCR, and its TCRdb copy is limited to in-frame clones, with some not included. The sample holds around 300,000 clones, about 89% seen once. Input material: peripheral blood. The receptors shown here come from a man between 45 and 60 years old with acute or convalescent COVID-19.

The J gene is TRBJ1-1, the V gene TRBV2; D is ambiguous. V was shortened by 2 bases and J by 8 bases, with 6 bases between the two germline ends. The CDR3 length is 11 residues. The germline V gene has CDR1 SNHLY and CDR2 FYNNEI. The CDR3 DNA follows: TGTGCCAGCAGTGAACCAGAAGAAGCTTTCTTT. Its translation is CASSEPEEAFF.

The chain is built from TRBV7-2 and TRBJ2-7, with a tentative D call TRBD1 (6 bases). The CDR3 spans 14 residues. Per the germline V gene, CDR1 is SGHTA and CDR2 is FQGNSA. The ends were cut back, 1 base at V and 2 bases at J, with 9 bases in the middle. CDR3 amino acids: CASSLGQDPYEQYF. For the CDR3, the DNA is TGTGCCAGCAGCTTAGGACAGGACCCCTACGAGCAGTACTTC.

This chain links TRBV27 with TRBJ2-7; 7 bases agree with TRBD1. Germline V gene lookup returns CDR1 MNHEY and CDR2 SMNVEV (reference sequence). The J segment lost 4 bases and the V segment lost 0 bases, leaving 6 bases of the junction unmatched. The CDR3 runs to 15 residues. The CDR3 reads CASSLSLGGLYEQYF. The CDR3 DNA is TGTGCCAGCAGTTTATCGTTAGGGGGCCTGTACGAGCAGTACTTC.

This chain uses TRBV20-1 with TRBJ1-4; 7 bases are a match to TRBD1. The V and J ends lost 3 bases and 6 bases, in that order; junction bases with no gene match: 10. Germline lookup yields CDR1 DFQATT and CDR2 SNEGSKA (reference sequence). The CDR3 consists of 15 residues. The CDR3 spells CSASGIGTEYEKLFF. In DNA form, the CDR3 reads TGCAGTGCTAGTGGAATCGGGACAGAATATGAAAAACTGTTTTTT.

The count of this clone is one. The V and J genes are TRBV5-1 and TRBJ1-6; D is ambiguous. Germline assignment: CDR1 SGHRS and CDR2 YFSETQ. Trimming took off 0 bases at V and 9 bases at J, with 10 bases between the two ends. This CDR3 is 14 amino acids long. CDR3: CASSLAGDGSPLHF. The CDR3 DNA reads as TGCGCCAGCAGCTTGGCCGGGGATGGTTCACCCCTCCACTTT.

The chain recombines TRBV27 with TRBJ2-1, with D uncertain. In germline, CDR1 is MNHEY, CDR2 SMNVEV (reference sequence). The CDR3 loop spans 12 amino acids. Trimming removed 7 bases from V and 6 bases from J, with 10 bases in between. CDR3 sequence: CASTTVGNEQFF. In nucleotides, the CDR3 is TGTGCCAGCACCACGGTCGGCAATGAGCAGTTCTTC.

V is TRBV2 and J is TRBJ2-7; no clear D gene. CDR1 and CDR2 (germline): SNHLY, FYNNEI. CDR3 length: 12 residues. V lost 8 bases and J 7 bases, leaving 15 bases between the germline ends. CDR3 sequence reads: CASLRPPGEQYF. The CDR3 region has the DNA TGTGCCAGCCTACGTCCCCCCGGGGAGCAGTACTTC. Supplemented by reference TRBV2 and TRBJ2-7, the full variable domain reads EPEVTQTPSHQVTQMGQEVILRCVPISNHLYFYWYRQILGQKVEFLVSFYNNEISEKSEIFDDQFSVERPDGSNFTLKIRSTKLEDSAMYFCASLRPPGEQYFGPGTRLTVT.

The chain is built from TRBV11-2 and TRBJ1-3; TRBD1 agrees at 8 bases. Germline values: CDR1 SGHAT, CDR2 FQNNGV. Unmatched junction bases numbered 3, after V lost 2 bases and J lost 3 bases. The CDR3 is made up of 15 amino acids. The CDR3 DNA reads as TGTGCCAGCAGCTTAACCACAGGGGGTGGAAACACCATATATTTT. Residues: CASSLTTGGGNTIYF.

The chain uses TRBV6-5 and TRBJ1-5; 7 nucleotides align to TRBD1. The trim removed 6 bases at V and 5 bases at J, leaving 4 bases unmatched. The CDR3 length is 13 residues. Germline lookup yields CDR1 MNHEY and CDR2 SVGAGI. The CDR3 coding sequence is TGTGCCAGCAGACCAGGGGGACATCAGCCCCAGCATTTT. Residues: CASRPGGHQPQHF.

The CDR3 region is CASSFGLRSNQPQHF. CDR3 DNA sequence: TGTGCCAGTAGTTTCGGCCTGCGGAGCAATCAGCCCCAGCATTTT. V gene TRBV19 combines with J gene TRBJ1-5; D gene uncertain. The CDR3 totals 15 residues. Germline V gene lookup returns CDR1 LNHDA and CDR2 SQIVND (reference sequence). Trimming removed 5 bases from V and 1 base from J, with 12 bases in between.

This clone was seen at least ten times. The rearrangement joins TRBV10-3 to TRBJ1-1; D perhaps matches TRBD1 (5 bases). From germline, CDR1 is ENHRY and CDR2 SYGVKD. V gave up 0 bases and J gave up 1 base, with 12 bases separating them. The CDR3 consists of 16 residues. The CDR3 spells CAISESDGGANTEAFF. The DNA for the CDR3 is TGTGCCATCAGTGAGTCGGACGGCGGGGCGAACACTGAAGCTTTCTTT.

The rearrangement links TRBV5-1 to TRBJ1-6; possible D gene TRBD1, 6 bases. This CDR3 contains 14 residues. The germline CDR1 and CDR2 sequences are SGHRS and YFSETQ. V was cut by 0 bases and J by 5 bases, with 6 bases left in between. The CDR3 protein is CASSLAGDNSPLHF. The CDR3 DNA reads as TGCGCCAGCAGCTTGGCAGGGGATAATTCACCCCTCCACTTT.

The V call is TRBV6-5, the J call TRBJ2-7; 9 bases line up with TRBD1. V gave up 6 bases and J gave up 4 bases; unmatched junction bases: 4. Germline CDR1 MNHEY, CDR2 SVGAGI. The CDR3 sequence is 13 residues long. CDR3 sequence reads: CASRTGTGYEQYF. The CDR3 DNA follows: TGTGCCAGCAGAACCGGGACAGGGTACGAGCAGTACTTC.

The chain has TRBV2 and TRBJ1-4, with no clear D. Germline assignment: CDR1 SNHLY and CDR2 FYNNEI. The CDR3 totals 16 residues. V gave up 1 base and J gave up 4 bases, with 13 bases separating them. CDR3 loop: CASSEVSTEVNEKLFF. CDR3 DNA: TGTGCCAGCAGTGAAGTGTCGACTGAAGTTAATGAAAAACTGTTTTTT.

The rearrangement joins TRBV9 to TRBJ2-3; TRBD1 matches 8 bases. CDR3 length equals 15 residues. Germline values: CDR1 SGDLS, CDR2 YYNGEE. The ends lost 3 bases at V and 5 bases at J; junction bases unmatched: 8. The CDR3 nucleotides read TGTGCCAGCAGCGGAGTGACAGGGGCGGGAGATACGCAGTATTTT. Amino acids: CASSGVTGAGDTQYF. Full variable domain (rest looked up from reference TRBV9 and TRBJ2-3): DSGVTQTPKHLITATGQRVTLRCSPRSGDLSVYWYQQSLDQGLQFLIQYYNGEERAKGNILERFSAQQFPDLHSELNLSSLELGDSALYFCASSGVTGAGDTQYFGPGTRLTVL.

The chain is built from TRBV29-1 and TRBJ2-3, with 7 bases fitting TRBD1. CDR1 is SQVTM, CDR2 ANQGSEA, per germline. The CDR3 loop spans 12 amino acids. J was trimmed by 3 bases and V by 8 bases; bases with no gene match: 5. CDR3 sequence reads: CSTRQGTDTQYF. The CDR3, as DNA: TGCAGCACCCGACAGGGTACAGATACGCAGTATTTT.

The V gene is TRBV11-2, the J gene TRBJ2-3; a weak D match, TRBD2 (5 bases). Germline V gene lookup returns CDR1 SGHAT and CDR2 FQNNGV. CDR3 size: 14 residues. Deletions cut 3 bases from V and 4 bases from J, with 11 bases between. In DNA, the CDR3 is TGTGCCAGCAGCTTGGACTTGAATGCAGATACGCAGTATTTT. It encodes CASSLDLNADTQYF.

This clone appeared a few times. CDR3 in amino acids: CATSDADSGYTF. In DNA form, the CDR3 reads TGTGCCACCAGTGACGCCGACAGTGGCTACACCTTC. The chain has TRBV24-1 and TRBJ1-2; a possible D gene is TRBD1 (5 bases). Germline lookup yields CDR1 KGHDR and CDR2 SFDVKD. CDR3 length: 12 amino acids. V lost 4 bases and J lost 7, with 9 bases in between.

The chain carries TRBV3-1 (or the pseudogene TRBV3-2) and TRBJ2-1, with a possible D match to TRBD2 (6 bases). V was trimmed by 2 bases and J by 6 bases, leaving 14 bases between them. The CDR3 sequence is 15 residues long. Germline CDR1 LGHDT, CDR2 YNNKEL (reference sequence). The DNA for the CDR3 is TGTGCCAGCAGCCAACTGGGCCACGGGGGCAATGAGCAGTTCTTC. This gives the protein CASSQLGHGGNEQFF.

The V gene is TRBV19, the J gene TRBJ2-3; no clear D gene. The CDR3 is 13 residues long. CDR1 LNHDA and CDR2 SQIVND come from the germline V gene (reference sequence). Trimming pared 6 bases from V and 4 bases from J, leaving 11 bases between. The CDR3 nucleotides are TGTGCCAGTAGGACCCTAGGCGCAGATACGCAGTATTTT. Its protein is CASRTLGADTQYF.

The chain uses TRBV5-4 and TRBJ2-7; 8 positions match TRBD1. With 4 bases clipped from V and 4 bases from J, the junction kept 7 bases outside the gene matches. CDR3 length: 14 amino acids. Germline CDR1 SGHNT, CDR2 YYREEE (reference sequence). The CDR3 nucleotides are TGTGCCAGCAGCGCCGGACAGGGTATTTACGAGCAGTACTTC. Protein product: CASSAGQGIYEQYF.

The gene calls are TRBV7-6 and TRBJ2-1; 7 nucleotides line up with TRBD2. The CDR3 spans 16 residues. Germline loops: CDR1 SGHVS, CDR2 FNYEAQ. Unmatched junction bases numbered 10, after V lost 4 bases and J lost 4 bases. Here the CDR3 DNA reads TGTGCCAGCAGCTCACCTCCAGCGGGGCCATACAATGAGCAGTTCTTC. This gives the protein CASSSPPAGPYNEQFF.

The chain employs TRBV27 and TRBJ1-5; possible D gene TRBD1, 6 bases. V was trimmed by 6 bases and J by 6 bases, leaving 12 bases between them. Looked up from germline, CDR1 is MNHEY and CDR2 is SMNVEV (reference sequence). The length of the CDR3 is 13 residues. CDR3 protein: CASSRTGTQPQHF. The CDR3, as DNA: TGTGCCAGCAGCCGAACAGGGACTCAGCCCCAGCATTTT.

The V gene is TRBV19, the J gene TRBJ2-2; D is uncertain. The CDR3 has 12 amino acids. The germline gives CDR1 LNHDA, CDR2 SQIVND (reference sequence). V was shortened by 8 bases and J by 1 base, with 5 bases between the two germline ends. The CDR3 loop reads CASGRNTGELFF. CDR3 in DNA: TGTGCCAGTGGCAGGAACACCGGGGAGCTGTTTTTT.